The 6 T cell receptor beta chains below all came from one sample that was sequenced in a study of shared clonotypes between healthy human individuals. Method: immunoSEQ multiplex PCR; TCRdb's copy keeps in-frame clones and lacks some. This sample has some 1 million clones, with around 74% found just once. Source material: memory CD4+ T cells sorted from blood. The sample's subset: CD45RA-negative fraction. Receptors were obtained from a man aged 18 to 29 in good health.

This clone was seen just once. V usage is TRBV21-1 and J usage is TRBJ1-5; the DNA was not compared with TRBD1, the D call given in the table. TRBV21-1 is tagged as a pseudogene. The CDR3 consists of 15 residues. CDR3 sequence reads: CASSSRQGGGQPQHF. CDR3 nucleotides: TGTGCCAGCAGCAGTCGACAGGGTGGAGGTCAGCCCCAGCATTTT.

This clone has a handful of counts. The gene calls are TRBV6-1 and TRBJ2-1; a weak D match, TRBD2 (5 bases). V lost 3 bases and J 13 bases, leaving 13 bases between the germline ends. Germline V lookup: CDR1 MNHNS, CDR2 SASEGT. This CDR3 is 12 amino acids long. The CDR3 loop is CASSDIVGAQFF. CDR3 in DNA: TGTGCCAGCAGTGACATCGTGGGAGCACAGTTCTTC.

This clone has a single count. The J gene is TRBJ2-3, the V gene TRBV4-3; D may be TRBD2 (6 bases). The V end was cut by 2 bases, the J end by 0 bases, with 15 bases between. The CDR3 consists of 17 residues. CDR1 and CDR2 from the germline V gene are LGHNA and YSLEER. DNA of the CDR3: TGCGCCAGCAGCCAAACTAGCACGGGGCGGAGCACAGATACGCAGTATTTT. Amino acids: CASSQTSTGRSTDTQYF.

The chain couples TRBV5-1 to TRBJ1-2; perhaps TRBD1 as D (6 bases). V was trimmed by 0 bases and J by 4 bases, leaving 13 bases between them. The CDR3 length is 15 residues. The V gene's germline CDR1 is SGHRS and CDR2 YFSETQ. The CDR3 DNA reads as TGCGCCAGCAGCTTGGAGCGGGGGGCTAGCTATGGCTACACCTTC. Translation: CASSLERGASYGYTF.

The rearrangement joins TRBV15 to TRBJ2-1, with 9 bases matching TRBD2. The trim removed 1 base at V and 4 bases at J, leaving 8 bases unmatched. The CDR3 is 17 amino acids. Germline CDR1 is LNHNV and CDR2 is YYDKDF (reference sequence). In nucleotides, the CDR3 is TGTGCCACCAGCAGAGGACGGCTAGCGGGGAGTTACAATGAGCAGTTCTTC. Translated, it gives CATSRGRLAGSYNEQFF.

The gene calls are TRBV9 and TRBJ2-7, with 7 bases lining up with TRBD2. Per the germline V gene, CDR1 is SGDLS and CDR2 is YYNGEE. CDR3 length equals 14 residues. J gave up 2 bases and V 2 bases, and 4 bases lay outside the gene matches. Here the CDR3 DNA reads TGTGCCAGCAGCGTCGGACTAGGGACCTACGAGCAGTACTTC. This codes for CASSVGLGTYEQYF.